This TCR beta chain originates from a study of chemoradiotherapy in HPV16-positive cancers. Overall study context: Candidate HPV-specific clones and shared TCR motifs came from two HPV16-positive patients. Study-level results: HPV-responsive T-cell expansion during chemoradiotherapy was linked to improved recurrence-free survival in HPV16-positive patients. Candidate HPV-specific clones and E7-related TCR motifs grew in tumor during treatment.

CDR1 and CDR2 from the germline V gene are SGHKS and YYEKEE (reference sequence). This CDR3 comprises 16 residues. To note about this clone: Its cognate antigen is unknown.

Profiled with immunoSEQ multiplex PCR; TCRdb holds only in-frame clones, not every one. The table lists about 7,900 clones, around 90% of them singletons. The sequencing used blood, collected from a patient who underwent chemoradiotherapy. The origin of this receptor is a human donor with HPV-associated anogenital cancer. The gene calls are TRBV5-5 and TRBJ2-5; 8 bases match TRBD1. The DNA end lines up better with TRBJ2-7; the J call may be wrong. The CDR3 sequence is CASSWGQVKNHYEQYF. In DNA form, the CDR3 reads TGTGCCAGCAGCTGGGGACAGGTTAAAAACCACTACGAGCAGTACTTC.